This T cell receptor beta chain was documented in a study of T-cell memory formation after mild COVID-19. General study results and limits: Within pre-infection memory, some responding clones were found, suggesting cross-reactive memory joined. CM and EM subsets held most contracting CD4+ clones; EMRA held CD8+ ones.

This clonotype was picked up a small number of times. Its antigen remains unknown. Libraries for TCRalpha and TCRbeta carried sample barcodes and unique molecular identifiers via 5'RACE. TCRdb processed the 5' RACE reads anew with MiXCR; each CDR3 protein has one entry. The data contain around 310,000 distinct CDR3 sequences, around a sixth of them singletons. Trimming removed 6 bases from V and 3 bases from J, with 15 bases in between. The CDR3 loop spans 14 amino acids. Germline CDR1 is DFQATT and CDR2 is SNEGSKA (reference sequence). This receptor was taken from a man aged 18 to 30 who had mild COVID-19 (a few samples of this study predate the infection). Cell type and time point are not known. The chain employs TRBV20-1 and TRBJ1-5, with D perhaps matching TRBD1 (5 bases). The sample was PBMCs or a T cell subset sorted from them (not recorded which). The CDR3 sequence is CSADHGTNNQPQHF. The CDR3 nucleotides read TGCAGTGCAGACCACGGGACGAACAATCAGCCCCAGCATTTT.